Listed here are 20 T cell receptor beta chains from one sample, sequenced in a study of blood T cell repertoires in COVID-19. Assay: immunoSEQ multiplex PCR; the TCRdb copy retains only in-frame clones and omits some. The table records roughly 380,000 clones, approximately 80% of them present only once. Material for sequencing was peripheral blood. These receptors were collected from a human donor with acute or convalescent COVID-19. The donor label of this sample is uncertain.

The rearrangement joins TRBV6-5 to TRBJ2-2, with a possible D match to TRBD2 (5 bases). The germline V and J ends were trimmed by 10 bases and 1 base, with 13 bases remaining between them. Germline V CDR1 and CDR2: MNHEY, SVGAGI. The CDR3 covers 14 residues. The CDR3 is CATSRTGNTGELFF. In nucleotides, the CDR3 is TGTGCCACATCCCGGACTGGGAACACCGGGGAGCTGTTTTTT.

This sequence joins TRBV2 and TRBJ1-1, with a weak D call TRBD1 (6 bases). From germline, CDR1 is SNHLY and CDR2 FYNNEI. Trimming removed 6 bases from V and 0 bases from J, with 8 bases in between. The CDR3 has 13 residues. CDR3 region: CASRGTLNTEAFF. The CDR3 nucleotides read TGTGCCAGCAGGGGGACACTGAACACTGAAGCTTTCTTT.

This chain connects TRBV7-9 to TRBJ2-2; 8 bases line up with TRBD2. Germline CDR1 is SEHNR and CDR2 is FQNEAQ (reference sequence). J was trimmed by 6 bases and V by 4 bases; bases with no gene match: 7. The CDR3 is made up of 15 amino acids. CDR3 sequence reads: CASSWTGGPSGELFF. For the CDR3, the DNA is TGTGCCAGCAGCTGGACGGGAGGGCCTTCCGGGGAGCTGTTTTTT.

Notes on this clone: Other DNA sequences in this specimen translate into the identical CDR3. The chain joins TRBV9 to TRBJ2-3; 7 nucleotides agree with TRBD2. Trimming at V came to 0 bases and at J to 5 bases, leaving 0 bases not matched to a gene. The V gene's germline CDR1 is SGDLS and CDR2 YYNGEE. The CDR3 spans 13 residues. CDR3 in DNA: TGTGCCAGCAGCGTAGGCGGGGGAGATACGCAGTATTTT. This codes for CASSVGGGDTQYF.

V gene TRBV3-1 (or the pseudogene TRBV3-2) combines with J gene TRBJ2-3, with 9 positions matching TRBD1. The V segment lost 0 bases and the J segment 4 bases; nucleotides outside the gene matches: 8. Per the germline V gene, CDR1 is LGHDT and CDR2 is YNNKEL (reference sequence). This CDR3 has 17 residues. CDR3 bases: TGTGCCAGCAGCCAAGATGGGACAGGGAATGCGGCAGATACGCAGTATTTT. Translation: CASSQDGTGNAADTQYF.

This clone has only a few counts. The chain has TRBV4-2 and TRBJ2-7; 11 bases agree with TRBD2. This CDR3 spans 16 amino acids. Per the germline V gene, CDR1 is LGHNA and CDR2 is YNFKEQ. The V gene end was trimmed by 1 base and the J gene end by 1 base; junction bases not matched to a gene: 3. CDR3 protein: CASSQGTSGLSYEQYF. CDR3 nucleotides: TGTGCCAGCAGCCAAGGGACTAGCGGGTTATCCTACGAGCAGTACTTC.

The chain has TRBV5-1 and TRBJ2-1; 9 nucleotides line up with TRBD2. This CDR3 contains 13 residues. J was trimmed by 6 bases and V by 9 bases; bases with no gene match: 7. Germline lookup yields CDR1 SGHRS and CDR2 YFSETQ. The CDR3 nucleotides read TGCGCCACCACGCGGGGGGGAGGCAATGAGCAGTTCTTC. It is translated as CATTRGGGNEQFF.

In this sample, this clone turned up a few times. The V gene is TRBV5-1, the J gene TRBJ1-1; 10 bases map to TRBD1. J was trimmed by 4 bases and V by 3 bases; bases with no gene match: 15. The CDR3 is 18 residues long. Germline-derived CDR1 and CDR2 are SGHRS and YFSETQ. The CDR3 bases are TGCGCCAGCAGCTACGCGACAGGGGGCGTCATTAGGTCCACTGAAGCTTTCTTT. Translated, it gives CASSYATGGVIRSTEAFF.

This clone was counted a single time. CDR3 nucleotide sequence: TGTGCCACCATCGACCCGGGACAGGCGCGCTCTGGGGCCAACGTCCTGACTTTC. It yields the protein CATIDPGQARSGANVLTF. This rearrangement joins TRBV24-1 to TRBJ2-6; 8 nucleotides align to TRBD1. V gave up 8 bases and J gave up 0 bases; unmatched junction bases: 11. CDR1 and CDR2 from the germline V gene are KGHDR and SFDVKD. CDR3 length: 18 amino acids.

V usage is TRBV6-2 or TRBV6-3 and J usage is TRBJ1-6, with TRBD1 as a possible D gene (5 bases). The germline CDR1 and CDR2 sequences are MNHEY and SVGEGT. This CDR3 is built from 15 residues. Trimming shortened V by 2 bases and J by 7 bases, and 12 bases separated the two germline ends. The CDR3 spells CASSYAGHPNSPLHF. The DNA of the CDR3 is TGTGCCAGCAGTTACGCCGGACACCCAAATTCACCCCTCCACTTT.

The chain carries TRBV6-6 and TRBJ2-3; D is unclear. The V and J ends lost 7 bases and 1 base respectively, with 12 bases between them. Per the germline V gene, CDR1 is MNHNY and CDR2 is SVGAGI (reference sequence). This CDR3 is 14 amino acids long. CDR3 nucleotides: TGTGCCAGCACTTTGACACCGGGCACAGATACGCAGTATTTT. It is translated as CASTLTPGTDTQYF.

CDR3 residues: CASSPSLAGLYDEQFF. CDR3 DNA: TGTGCCAGCTCACCATCTCTAGCGGGACTTTACGATGAGCAGTTCTTC. The V call is TRBV18, the J call TRBJ2-1; 9 bases agree with TRBD2. The V gene's germline CDR1 is KGHSH and CDR2 LQKENI. V lost 2 bases and J lost 8; bases outside the gene matches: 10. This CDR3 is 16 amino acids long.

This CDR3 reads CASSLGQGIINTIYF. In nucleotides, the CDR3 is TGTGCCAGCAGCTTAGGGCAGGGGATCATAAACACCATATATTTT. V and J are TRBV5-6 and TRBJ1-3; D is perhaps TRBD1 (6 bases). The CDR3 covers 15 residues. Trimming removed 2 bases at V and 6 bases at J, with 15 bases between. The V gene's germline CDR1 is SGHDT and CDR2 YYEEEE. Full variable domain (missing parts from reference TRBV5-6 and TRBJ1-3): DAGVTQSPTHLIKTRGQQVTLRCSPKSGHDTVSWYQQALGQGPQFIFQYYEEEERQRGNFPDRFSGHQFPNYSSELNVNALLLGDSALYLCASSLGQGIINTIYFGEGSWLTVV.

The chain joins TRBV29-1 to TRBJ2-1, with 9 bases that match TRBD2. V was pared by 6 bases and J by 2 bases, with 8 bases of the junction left unmatched. The CDR3 length is 15 residues. Germline V CDR1 and CDR2: SQVTM, ANQGSEA. The CDR3 DNA sequence: TGCAGCGTCCCGGGGGCGGGAGGGCCCTACAATGAGCAGTTCTTC. This sequence encodes CSVPGAGGPYNEQFF.

This chain uses TRBV5-4 with TRBJ2-3; perhaps TRBD1 as D (6 bases). CDR3 size: 14 residues. V was clipped by 1 base and J by 2 bases, with 8 bases between them. Germline CDR1 reads SGHNT; CDR2 reads YYREEE (reference sequence). CDR3 DNA: TGTGCCAGCAGCTTGAGGGGGATCACAGATACGCAGTATTTT. This sequence encodes CASSLRGITDTQYF.

The CDR3 sequence is CASSLGTGSLGQYF. For the CDR3, the DNA is TGTGCCAGCAGCCTCGGGACAGGGAGTCTAGGGCAGTACTTC. The chain combines TRBV6-5 with TRBJ2-7; 9 bases line up with TRBD1. The CDR3 covers 14 residues. Germline CDR1 MNHEY, CDR2 SVGAGI. V lost 6 bases to trimming and J lost 9 bases; unmatched junction nucleotides: 12.

This clone was counted only a few times. The chain recombines TRBV4-1 with TRBJ2-7; 11 bases match TRBD2. The V and J ends lost 4 bases and 3 bases, in that order; junction bases with no gene match: 5. Germline CDR1 reads MGHRA; CDR2 reads YSYEKL. The CDR3 consists of 15 residues. This CDR3 reads CASSPGTSGNYEQYF. DNA of the CDR3: TGCGCCAGCAGCCCCGGGACTAGCGGAAACTACGAGCAGTACTTC.

The V gene is TRBV30, the J gene TRBJ1-3; D is ambiguous. The length of the CDR3 is 14 residues. Germline CDR1 GTSNPN, CDR2 SVGIG (reference sequence). Trimming cost V 1 base and J 11 bases, with 18 bases left between them. The CDR3 sequence is CAWSGGSPGVPIYF. Written as DNA, the CDR3 is TGTGCCTGGAGTGGAGGGTCCCCCGGTGTGCCCATATATTTT.

This sequence joins TRBV7-6 and TRBJ2-7, with a weak D call TRBD2 (6 bases). Germline CDR1 and CDR2: SGHVS and FNYEAQ. The CDR3 is 14 amino acids. Trimming shortened V by 6 bases and J by 0 bases, and 12 bases separated the two germline ends. Here the CDR3 reads CASSPGTVSYEQYF. The DNA for the CDR3 is TGTGCCAGCAGTCCCGGGACTGTCTCCTACGAGCAGTACTTC. The whole variable domain, filled in from reference TRBV7-6 and TRBJ2-7, reads GAGVSQSPRYKVTKRGQDVALRCDPISGHVSLYWYRQALGQGPEFLTYFNYEAQQDKSGLPNDRFSAERPEGSISTLTIQRTEQRDSAMYRCASSPGTVSYEQYFGPGTRLTVT.

This rearrangement joins TRBV30 to TRBJ1-6; D uncertain. With 3 bases removed from V and 10 bases from J, the gap between germline ends came to 16 bases. The CDR3 runs to 14 residues. Germline V gives CDR1 GTSNPN, CDR2 SVGIG (reference sequence). In DNA, the CDR3 is TGTGCCTGGAGGGTACAGCTGACTAGATCACCCCTCCACTTT. Its protein is CAWRVQLTRSPLHF.